A single sample gave rise to the 20 T cell receptor beta chains below, sequenced in a study of long-term antiretroviral therapy in people with HIV. Assay version v3.0 of immunoSEQ was used, and it was run at survey level. Generated by immunoSEQ multiplex PCR, the TCRdb table keeps only in-frame clones and is missing some. This repertoire shows 30,000 to 40,000 clones, 94% found once; its top ten account for over 3.5%. Sample: unsorted PBMCs, taken around 5 years after starting antiretroviral therapy. The origin of the receptors is a woman aged 45-59 years with HIV.

The J gene is TRBJ2-5, the V gene TRBV9; a possible D gene is TRBD1 (6 bases). V shed 0 bases and J shed 1 base, with 7 bases lying between them. CDR3 length: 14 amino acids. Germline CDR1 SGDLS, CDR2 YYNGEE. CDR3 amino acids: CASSVAGAQETQYF. The CDR3, as DNA: TGTGCCAGCAGCGTAGCAGGGGCCCAAGAGACCCAGTACTTC.

The J gene is TRBJ1-2, the V gene TRBV6-5, with D unresolved. Trimming stripped 2 bases from V and 4 bases from J, with 8 bases between. The V gene's germline CDR1 is MNHEY and CDR2 SVGAGI. The length of the CDR3 is 13 residues. The CDR3 protein is CASSYGRTYGYTF. In DNA, the CDR3 is TGTGCCAGCAGTTACGGCAGAACCTATGGCTACACCTTC.

This chain joins TRBV7-2 and TRBJ1-4; the D is unclear. V lost 7 bases and J lost 7, with 19 bases in between. Germline CDR1 and CDR2: SGHTA and FQGNSA. The CDR3 has 15 residues. The CDR3 DNA is TGTGCCAGCACCTCCGCCAAGGGCGGTAGTGAAAAACTGTTTTTT. As protein: CASTSAKGGSEKLFF. The full variable domain, rest sourced from reference TRBV7-2 and TRBJ1-4, is GAGVSQSPSNKVTEKGKDVELRCDPISGHTALYWYRQSLGQGLEFLIYFQGNSAPDKSGLPSDRFSAERTGGSVSTLTIQRTQQEDSAVYLCASTSAKGGSEKLFFGSGTQLSVL.

The CDR3 nucleotides read TGCAGCGTTGAAGAACAGATGAACACCGGGGAGCTGTTTTTT. Its translation is CSVEEQMNTGELFF. This rearrangement joins TRBV29-1 to TRBJ2-2; D remains unclear. The CDR3 runs 14 residues. Germline V gene data show CDR1 as SQVTM and CDR2 as ANQGSEA. V lost 0 bases and J 1 base, leaving 6 bases between the germline ends.

This clone was observed a single time. This chain links TRBV7-9 with TRBJ2-3, with D hard to call. Per germline, CDR1 SEHNR and CDR2 FQNEAQ (reference sequence). V was shortened by 4 bases and J by 0 bases, with 2 bases between the two germline ends. There are 12 residues in the CDR3. The CDR3 region has the DNA TGTGCCAGCAGCTACAGCACAGATACGCAGTATTTT. As protein: CASSYSTDTQYF.

The gene calls are TRBV25-1 and TRBJ2-3; the D is unclear. V gave up 6 bases and J gave up 0 bases, with 7 bases separating them. The germline V gene encodes CDR1 MGHDK and CDR2 SYGVNS. The CDR3 has 13 residues. CDR3 region: CASSGSSTDTQYF. CDR3 DNA sequence: TGTGCCAGCAGCGGTTCCAGCACAGATACGCAGTATTTT.

CDR3 in DNA: TGTGCCAGCAGCTTAGTGGGGAATCTCGCTGAAGCTTTCTTT. Translating it yields CASSLVGNLAEAFF. The chain recombines TRBV7-9 with TRBJ1-1; D gene unclear. The germline gives CDR1 SEHNR, CDR2 FQNEAQ (reference sequence). Trimming stripped 1 base from V and 6 bases from J, with 12 bases between. The CDR3 totals 14 residues.

The rearrangement links TRBV10-2 to TRBJ2-3; 16 bases fit TRBD2. Per germline, CDR1 WSHSY and CDR2 SAAADI. This CDR3 contains 16 residues. Germline trimming cut 9 bases from V and 8 bases from J; bases unmatched to any gene: 11. The CDR3 region is CASSTGTSGGAGTQYF. CDR3 DNA: TGCGCCAGTTCTACGGGGACTAGCGGGGGGGCAGGTACGCAGTATTTT.

The sample holds one count of this clone. At one end, the junction sequence differs from germline, possibly due to a read error. The genes are TRBV7-7 and TRBJ2-3; 14 bases are shared with TRBD2. The CDR3 covers 16 residues. CDR1 is SSHAT, CDR2 FNYEAQ, per germline (reference sequence). The CDR3: CASSLGLAGGIDTQYF. The CDR3 bases are TGTGCTAGCAGCTTAGGACTAGCGGGGGGCATAGATACGCAGTATTTT.

The chain recombines TRBV6-6 with TRBJ2-2; 7 nucleotides agree with TRBD2. The CDR3 spans 15 residues. The junction had 12 bases not matched to a gene; V was cut back by 9 bases and J by 5 bases. Germline CDR1 is MNHNY and CDR2 is SVGAGI (reference sequence). CDR3 sequence: CASSYGGIATGELFF. CDR3 coding DNA: TGTGCCAGTTCCTACGGGGGGATAGCGACCGGGGAGCTGTTTTTT.

The CDR3 is CATEAGFNYGYTF. CDR3 in DNA: TGTGCCACCGAAGCCGGTTTCAACTATGGCTACACCTTC. The J gene is TRBJ1-2, the V gene TRBV7-6; D unclear. This CDR3 is 13 amino acids long. Germline CDR1 and CDR2: SGHVS and FNYEAQ. The V end was cut by 10 bases, the J end by 2 bases, with 14 bases between.

This rearrangement joins TRBV2 to TRBJ2-1, with TRBD2 matching 9 bases. V lost 1 base, J lost 8 bases, and 12 bases stayed unmatched. Germline V gene lookup returns CDR1 SNHLY and CDR2 FYNNEI. There are 17 residues in the CDR3. CDR3 DNA: TGTGCCAGCAGTGAAGGCGTGTATAGCGGGGGCCTGGATGAGCAGTTCTTC. Protein: CASSEGVYSGGLDEQFF. The full variable domain, completed using reference TRBV2 and TRBJ2-1, is EPEVTQTPSHQVTQMGQEVILRCVPISNHLYFYWYRQILGQKVEFLVSFYNNEISEKSEIFDDQFSVERPDGSNFTLKIRSTKLEDSAMYFCASSEGVYSGGLDEQFFGPGTRLTVL.

In this sample, this clone turned up once. The chain joins TRBV6-6 to TRBJ2-3; no definite D call. Trimming removed 2 bases from V and 0 bases from J, with 3 bases in between. The CDR3 loop spans 13 amino acids. Germline V gene sequence: CDR1 MNHNY, CDR2 SVGAGI (reference sequence). DNA for the CDR3: TGTGCCAGCAGTTACCGGAGCACAGATACGCAGTATTTT. Residues: CASSYRSTDTQYF.

The chain joins TRBV25-1 to TRBJ2-3; the match to TRBD1 covers 9 bases. Germline CDR1 reads MGHDK; CDR2 reads SYGVNS. The trim removed 7 bases at V and 2 bases at J, leaving 4 bases unmatched. The CDR3 consists of 14 residues. CDR3 DNA: TGTGCCAGCATCGGGACAGGGTACACAGATACGCAGTATTTT. It yields the protein CASIGTGYTDTQYF.

V gene TRBV28 combines with J gene TRBJ2-1; D is perhaps TRBD1 (6 bases). The V gene lost 8 bases and the J gene lost 7 bases, with 15 bases spanning the gap. CDR1 and CDR2 from the germline V gene are MDHEN and SYDVKM. This CDR3 spans 13 amino acids. CDR3 residues: CASVGTGFNEQFF. The CDR3 region has the DNA TGTGCCAGCGTCGGTACAGGGTTTAATGAGCAGTTCTTC. The full variable domain, rest sourced from reference TRBV28 and TRBJ2-1, is DVKVTQSSRYLVKRTGEKVFLECVQDMDHENMFWYRQDPGLGLRLIYFSYDVKMKEKGDIPEGYSVSREKKERFSLILESASTNQTSMYLCASVGTGFNEQFFGPGTRLTVL.

This chain connects TRBV25-1 to TRBJ2-7; weak D call: TRBD2 (6 bases). Trimming shortened V by 8 bases and J by 6 bases, and 17 bases separated the two germline ends. The germline gives CDR1 MGHDK, CDR2 SYGVNS. The length of the CDR3 is 13 residues. The CDR3 is CASAGMERSEQYF. CDR3 DNA: TGTGCCAGCGCGGGGATGGAGAGGTCCGAGCAGTACTTC.

The CDR3 loop is CASRRDQSSYNEQFF. In nucleotides, the CDR3 is TGCGCCAGCAGAAGGGACCAGAGCTCCTACAATGAGCAGTTCTTC. This chain uses TRBV10-1 with TRBJ2-1; D possibly matches TRBD1 or TRBD2 (5 bases each). This CDR3 has 15 amino acids. The germline V gene has CDR1 WNHNN and CDR2 SYGVQD (reference sequence). Trimming shortened V by 6 bases and J by 0 bases, and 12 bases separated the two germline ends.

The chain employs TRBV5-6 and TRBJ1-2; TRBD1 agrees at 9 bases. The CDR3 runs 17 residues. The V and J ends lost 4 bases and 9 bases, in that order; junction bases with no gene match: 19. The V gene's germline CDR1 is SGHDT and CDR2 YYEEEE. DNA for the CDR3: TGTGCCAGCAGCGGCCCCGGGACAGGGCGATTGACTCCTCGCTACACCTTC. Amino acids: CASSGPGTGRLTPRYTF.

The gene calls are TRBV5-6 and TRBJ2-7; D is perhaps TRBD1 (5 bases). The CDR3 runs 17 residues. The V end lost 0 bases, the J end lost 0 bases, and 16 bases lay between the germline ends. The V gene's germline CDR1 is SGHDT and CDR2 YYEEEE. Here the CDR3 reads CASSLVRGSRSSYEQYF. The CDR3, as DNA: TGTGCCAGCAGCTTGGTTAGGGGCAGCCGGAGCTCCTACGAGCAGTACTTC.

V gene TRBV4-1 combines with J gene TRBJ2-5, with 7 bases aligning to TRBD1. Germline-derived CDR1 and CDR2 are MGHRA and YSYEKL. The CDR3 spans 16 residues. After removal of 1 base from V and 5 bases from J, the junction contained 10 bases not matched to a gene. The CDR3 DNA follows: TGCGCCAGCAGCCAAGGATATACAGGGGTTAGGGAGACCCAGTACTTC. It translates to CASSQGYTGVRETQYF.